The source of this TCR beta chain is a study of T-cell memory formation after mild COVID-19 (dated by TCRdb to the early 2020s). Concerning the study at large: TCR sequence clusters from the two donors were largely donor specific. In two donors, T-cell clones that expanded and contracted after mild COVID-19 were tracked by sequencing TCRalpha and TCRbeta repertoires over time. The cohort comprised two young, previously healthy adult volunteers, one female and one male.

Ficoll-Paque density gradient centrifugation was used to isolate PBMCs. Deletion took 5 bases off V and 2 bases off J, with a span of 7 bases between the germline ends. The CDR3 has 14 amino acids, counting the end cysteine and phenylalanine. The kept DNA is CDR3 alone, 42 bases in frame from the first base. Concerning this clonotype itself: The target of this receptor is not known. Nothing much larger sits one base from this clone, and base qualities are not available.

Data came from an Illumina NovaSeq 6000. cDNA libraries for TCRalpha and TCRbeta were prepared by 5'RACE using constant-segment primers, with sample barcodes and unique molecular identifiers added. RNA was extracted from every sample with Trizol reagent. Amplification of the libraries took two PCR steps, and the second step added a second sample barcode plus Illumina TruSeq adapters. Sequencing of libraries was performed on an Illumina NovaSeq with 2 x 150 bp paired-end reads. Turning to the authors' computational methods: Demultiplexing of reads and collapsing into UMI-guided consensus sequences were performed with migec v1.2.7. Using mixcr v2.1.11, the UMI consensuses were aligned to TRA and TRB V and J templates and assembled into clonotypes. A clonotype was counted as expanded or contracted only if both edgeR and NoisET called the change significant, with noise models trained on biological replicates. For edgeR calls, the cutoffs were a false discovery rate-adjusted p below 0.01 and a log2 fold-change threshold of 1. PCA with hierarchical clustering of max-normalized trajectories of the 1000 most abundant clonotypes was used as exploratory dynamics analysis. Each responding clone was given a CD4 or CD8 phenotype based on the CD4+ and CD8+ repertoires, which had been sequenced separately. In TCRdb, the public reads were trimmed at Q25 with fastp and aligned with MiXCR, with productive beta chains retained. Rows with one shared CDR3 protein collapse into an entry with the most common genes and DNA. In this record, the V and J calls reflect TCRdb's handling and not the investigators' own analysis. The sample profile shows about 430,000 distinct CDR3 sequences; less than 25% of them were found once. 7.5% to 10% of the sample is taken by the ten largest.

Results and caveats for the whole study, not just this receptor: SARS-CoV-2 specificity of the second-wave clones peaking on day 37 was not confirmed. Some responding clones were detected in pre-infection memory, which suggested that pre-existing cross-reactive memory T cells had joined the SARS-CoV-2 response. Clones that contracted from day 15 to 85 showed balanced CD4/CD8 phenotypes, whereas a second wave of clones that expanded from day 15 to 37 leaned towards CD4+. Only two mild cases were covered by the study, and larger cohorts that include severe cases with pre-infection samples were considered necessary. Contracting CD4+ clones were found mainly in CM and EM memory subsets, while CD8+ clones were enriched in EMRA.

The source is an adult woman who had mild COVID-19 (a few samples of this study predate the infection). The sample titles of this study are shuffled in the database, so cell type and time point are left out; the donor was told from shared clones. Sequencing was carried out using PBMCs or a T cell subset sorted from them (not recorded which). Recombination linked TRBV12-3 or TRBV12-4 to TRBJ1-6; too little of a D gene remains to name it. Read as DNA, the sequence is TGTGCCAGCAGTCGGGAGGCCTATAATTCACCCCTCCACTTT. It translates to CASSREAYNSPLHF.